This T cell receptor (beta chain) came from a study of siplizumab effects on memory and regulatory T cells. Data came from immunoSEQ multiplex PCR; TCRdb stores just in-frame clones and leaves some out. The sample shows around 100,000 clones, about 95% of them seen only once. This CDR3 comprises 13 residues. Trimming cost V 4 bases and J 5 bases, with 12 bases left between them. Per the germline V gene, CDR1 is SGHRS and CDR2 is YFSETQ. The sample was non-Treg CD4+ T cells sorted from blood. The chain joins TRBV5-1 to TRBJ2-5; D possibly corresponds to TRBD2 (6 bases). The source is a human donor in good health. CDR3 in amino acids: CASSGGSGETQYF. For the CDR3, the DNA is TGCGCCAGCAGCGGAGGGTCTGGGGAGACCCAGTACTTC.